This T cell receptor beta chain was profiled in a study of T cell responses to AZD1222 COVID-19 vaccine. The protocol was immunoSEQ multiplex PCR, while the TCRdb copy is restricted to in-frame clones and leaves out a portion. The sample has about 120,000 clones; less than 95% are singletons. The CDR3 extends over 15 amino acids. Looked up from germline, CDR1 is KGHSH and CDR2 is LQKENI. V dropped 6 bases and J dropped 5; count of bases not matched to a gene: 9. This sample comprised peripheral blood, obtained on day 0 of AZD1222 vaccination. The rearrangement joins TRBV18 to TRBJ2-5; 10 bases align to TRBD1. The source is an adult in good health. CDR3 nucleotide sequence: TGTGCCAGCTCCCTCGGACAGGGGGGGACGGAGACCCAGTACTTC. It yields the protein CASSLGQGGTETQYF.